Presented here are 10 T cell receptor delta chains from one specimen sequenced in a study of γδ T cells in repeated Plasmodium falciparum infection. Gammadelta T cells were flow-sorted from PBMC into Vgamma9/Vdelta2+ and Vdelta2-negative populations for bulk analysis. TCRdb called clones anew from the multiplex PCR reads with CATT. The sample contains around 86,000 delta-chain clones, approximately 1.5% of which appear only once. The sequenced sample consisted of gamma-delta T cells from blood. These TCRs come from a pool of human donors (malaria-infected and uninfected, not separated).

A word on this clone: With only one base between it and a far larger clone, this is likely a read error. The sample holds other DNA sequences that translate to the same CDR3. V gene TRDV2 combines with J gene TRDJ1; D is perhaps TRDD2 or TRDD3 (7 bases each). TCRdb offers no J gene call, so here the DNA was matched to germline to obtain one. V lost 0 bases and J 6 bases, leaving 37 bases between the germline ends. The CDR3 is 22 residues long. CDR1 and CDR2 from the germline V gene are GEAIGNYY and EKD. CDR3 amino acids: CACDTRLPSNYTGDPRGYKLIF. The CDR3 DNA reads TGTGCCTGTGACACCCGCCTTCCTTCCAACTATACTGGGGATCCCCGAGGCTATAAACTCATCTTT.

The V gene is TRDV1, the J gene TRDJ1, with 13 bases that match TRDD3. TCRdb carries no J gene annotation; the J gene was assigned here by matching the DNA with germline. The CDR3 consists of 20 residues. The germline V gene encodes CDR1 TSWWSYY and CDR2 QGS. With V trimmed by 2 bases and J by 7 bases, 19 bases remained unmatched. The CDR3 reads CALGERRLPLRTGGYAKLIF. CDR3 DNA: TGTGCTCTTGGGGAAAGACGTCTACCACTCCGTACTGGGGGATACGCTAAACTCATCTTT.

The table lists this clone with a few counts. The TCRdb protein, from a much larger clone, departs from this DNA's translation at residue 20, likely by read error; the protein shown derives from the DNA. The J gene was not called, though the V gene is TRDV1; TRDD3, as called in the table, went unchecked against the DNA. This CDR3 is built from 22 residues. Germline V gene sequence: CDR1 TSWWSYY, CDR2 QGS. The DNA for the CDR3 is TGTGCTCTTGCTTCCTCTTTTCCTACCGCTCTGAGGGGGATACCCTACACCGATAAACCCATCTTT. Amino acids: CALASSFPTALRGIPYTDKPIF.

As regards this clone: The TCRdb protein comes from a much larger clone and disagrees with this DNA's translation at residue 5, likely due to a read error; the protein given here is derived from the DNA. The rearrangement uses TRDV2 and TRDJ1, with D perhaps TRDD3 (5 bases). CDR1 is GEAIGNYY, CDR2 EKD, per germline. This CDR3 has 16 amino acids. Trimming took off 3 bases at V and 2 bases at J, with 18 bases between the two ends. CDR3 nucleotide sequence: TGTGCCTGTGACGCCGTGGGGCTAGCCCCAACCGATAAACTCATCTTT. Its protein product is CACDAVGLAPTDKLIF.

This clone was detected ten times or more. The chain recombines TRDV1 with TRDJ1; D gene uncertain. Germline lookup yields CDR1 TSWWSYY and CDR2 QGS. The CDR3 contains 11 residues. V was cut by 2 bases and J by 10 bases, with 8 bases left in between. The CDR3 region is CALGERELLIF. CDR3 nucleotide sequence: TGTGCTCTTGGGGAAAGGGAACTACTCATCTTT.

This clone was seen at least ten times. The CDR3, as DNA: TGTGCTCTTGGGGAACTGGCCCGGACTGGGGGATACGCCGATAAACTCATCTTT. This gives the protein CALGELARTGGYADKLIF. The V gene is TRDV1, the J gene TRDJ1, with 13 positions matching TRDD3. The CDR3 covers 18 residues. CDR1 and CDR2 from the germline V gene are TSWWSYY and QGS. The ends lost 0 bases at V and 3 bases at J; junction bases unmatched: 7.

This clone was found many times. Other DNA sequences in this sample translate to the same CDR3. This sequence joins TRDV1 and TRDJ1, with D perhaps TRDD3 (5 bases). V lost 6 bases to trimming and J lost 9 bases, with 14 bases between them. The CDR3 consists of 12 residues. Germline loops: CDR1 TSWWSYY, CDR2 QGS. CDR3 protein: CALGRGLGELIF. The CDR3 DNA is TGTGCTCTTGGTCGGGGGCTAGGAGAACTCATCTTT.

This clone was seen a handful of times. It differs at one base from a far larger clone, so likely a read error. Other DNA variants within this sample encode the same CDR3. The V gene call reads TRDV2; no J gene was called; the table's D call TRDD3 went unverified against the DNA. This CDR3 is 21 amino acids long. Per the germline V gene, CDR1 is GEAIGNYY and CDR2 is EKD. The CDR3 bases are TGTGCCTGTGACAAGCTTCCTACGACGGGGGTCCCCCGCGATAAAGACGATAAGCTCATCTTT. Its translation is CACDKLPTTGVPRDKDDKLIF.

Worth noting for this clone: This likely stems from a read error, as it lies one base from a far larger clone. The DNA is left out, because the CDR3 cannot be placed on it with certainty; the CDR3 is given as TCRdb lists it. The V gene is TRDV2, but the J gene lacks a call; TRDD3, the table's D call, was not compared with the DNA. Per the germline V gene, CDR1 is GEAIGNYY and CDR2 is EKD. The CDR3 contains 15 residues when both ends are counted. CDR3 residues: CACDLWGIRTDKLIF.

On this clone: TCRdb shows a much larger clone's protein in place of this DNA's translation, and the two differ at residue 16, likely through a read error; the protein shown is translated from the DNA. This rearrangement joins TRDV1 to TRDJ1, with 9 bases fitting TRDD2. The J gene, not given by TCRdb, was assigned here from a germline match of the nucleotide sequence. This CDR3 is 21 amino acids long. The V and J ends lost 4 bases and 4 bases, in that order; junction bases with no gene match: 25. Germline V gene sequence: CDR1 TSWWSYY, CDR2 QGS. Here the CDR3 DNA reads TGTGCTCTTGGGGTCTCGCCTTCCTACGTAGTACTGGCCGAGTACATCGATAAACTCATCTTT. It translates to CALGVSPSYVVLAEYIDKLIF.